The 18 T cell receptor beta chains in this list originate from one sample, sequenced in a study of spatial heterogeneity in lung cancer. TCRdb redid the calling of the 5' RACE reads with MiXCR, one entry per CDR3 protein. The table lists thousands of distinct CDR3 sequences, about a fifth of them singletons, with around 23% in the top ten. The sample's time point: sample taken at primary tumor resection. Whole RNA came from tumor, nontumor lung or frozen PBMC and was sequenced without being sorted. Sequenced material: normal lung tissue next to the tumor, taken at surgery. Receptor source: a female donor with early-stage non-small cell lung cancer.

This clonotype was picked up many times. Found in a library prepared for alpha chains, this beta chain is an off-target read, and its abundance has little meaning. The chain combines TRBV28 with TRBJ2-6; a possible D gene is TRBD2 (6 bases). The germline V gene encodes CDR1 MDHEN and CDR2 SYDVKM. This CDR3 has 16 residues. V lost 8 bases to trimming and J lost 1 base, with 15 bases between them. This CDR3 reads CASAGTMGSGANVLTF. The CDR3 nucleotides are TGTGCCAGCGCGGGAACGATGGGGTCTGGGGCCAACGTCCTGACTTTC.

This clonotype is labeled as medium-sized. A library prepared for alpha chains yielded this beta chain as an off-target read; its size is of little meaning. The rearrangement joins TRBV2 to TRBJ2-4; TRBD1 matches at 8 bases. Germline lookup yields CDR1 SNHLY and CDR2 FYNNEI. This CDR3 spans 14 amino acids. The ends lost 7 bases at V and 7 bases at J; junction bases unmatched: 9. For the CDR3, the DNA is TGTGCCAGCACCTCCCTGGACAGGGAGAACATTCAGTACTTC. It specifies CASTSLDRENIQYF.

This clonotype is medium-sized (0.01 to 0.1%) in the sample. This beta chain represents an off-target read in a library built for alpha chains; its size is of limited meaning. V gene TRBV13 combines with J gene TRBJ2-7; D tentatively fits TRBD1 or TRBD2 (5 bases each). Trimming left V 5 bases short and J 2 bases short, with 13 bases between. Germline V lookup: CDR1 PRHDT, CDR2 FYEKMQ (reference sequence). This CDR3 has 14 residues. The CDR3 DNA is TGTGCCAGCAGCCGTAGGGACGTACCCTACGAGCAGTACTTC. Translation: CASSRRDVPYEQYF.

This clonotype occurred many times. With the library built for alpha chains, this beta chain is off target and its frequency is not meaningful. This chain links TRBV29-1 with TRBJ2-7; D not resolved. Germline CDR1 and CDR2: SQVTM and ANQGSEA. V dropped 3 bases and J dropped 2 bases, with 8 bases sitting between them. The CDR3 is 12 amino acids. The CDR3 protein is CSVEFSPYEQYF. CDR3 nucleotide sequence: TGCAGCGTTGAGTTTAGTCCCTACGAGCAGTACTTC.

This clonotype is termed medium-sized. As an off-target read in a library built for alpha chains, this beta chain has a frequency of little significance. The CDR3 sequence is CASSLDGRADTQYF. The CDR3 DNA is TGTGCCAGCAGCTTAGATGGCAGAGCAGATACGCAGTATTTT. This sequence joins TRBV7-2 and TRBJ2-3, with D uncertain. Germline V gives CDR1 SGHTA, CDR2 FQGNSA. Trimming took 1 base from V and 4 from J, leaving 9 bases between them. The length of the CDR3 is 14 residues.

This clonotype is medium-sized by share. At one end the junction does not follow the germline gene, possibly because of a read error. Since it is a stray read in a library aimed at alpha chains, this beta chain has a size that is not meaningful. The rearrangement joins TRBV7-7 to TRBJ2-2; D unclear. The CDR3 is 13 residues long. CDR1 SSHAT and CDR2 FNYEAQ come from the germline V gene (reference sequence). CDR3 protein: CASSLDLTGELFF. The CDR3 nucleotides read TGTGCTAGCAGCTTAGATCTTACCGGGGAGCTGTTTTTT.

This clonotype was recorded once. This beta chain came through as a stray read in a library set up for alpha chains, and its size says little. V usage is TRBV12-3 or TRBV12-4 and J usage is TRBJ1-2, with a tentative D call TRBD1 (5 bases). V was shortened by 3 bases and J by 1 base, with 9 bases between the two germline ends. This CDR3 region has 14 residues. The chain's CDR3 is CASSLADSNYGYTF. CDR3 nucleotides: TGTGCCAGCAGTTTGGCCGACAGTAACTATGGCTACACCTTC.

This clonotype is deemed medium-sized. This beta chain is an off-target read within a library intended for alpha chains, so its frequency means little. The J gene is TRBJ2-2, the V gene TRBV7-7; tentative D call: TRBD2 (6 bases). Trimming removed 5 bases at V and 5 bases at J, with 12 bases between. This CDR3 contains 14 residues. Germline lookup yields CDR1 SSHAT and CDR2 FNYEAQ (reference sequence). The chain's CDR3 is CASSREEGTGELFF. The CDR3 DNA sequence: TGTGCCAGCAGCAGGGAGGAGGGAACCGGGGAGCTGTTTTTT. Drawing the rest from reference TRBV7-7 and TRBJ2-2, the complete variable domain is GAGVSQSPRYKVTKRGQDVTLRCDPISSHATLYWYQQALGQGPEFLTYFNYEAQPDKSGLPSDRFSAERPEGSISTLTIQRTEQRDSAMYRCASSREEGTGELFFGEGSRLTVL.

This clonotype was counted a single time. The library was built for alpha chains, so this beta chain is an off-target read and its size means little. V usage is TRBV23-1 and J usage is TRBJ2-2; tentatively, D is TRBD1 (6 bases). Being an ORF, TRBV23-1 has a function that is uncertain. Trimming shortened V by 4 bases and J by 1 base, and 13 bases separated the two germline ends. CDR3 length: 16 residues. The CDR3 sequence is CASSLADRENTGELFF. The CDR3 nucleotides read TGCGCCAGCAGTCTCGCGGACAGAGAGAACACCGGGGAGCTGTTTTTT.

This clonotype is categorized as medium-sized. This beta chain appears as a stray read in a library generated for alpha chains; its size is not informative. CDR3 amino acids: CASSVELAGWDTQYF. CDR3 DNA sequence: TGTGCCAGCAGCGTCGAGCTAGCGGGATGGGATACGCAGTATTTT. This chain connects TRBV9 to TRBJ2-3; 9 bases align to TRBD2. V shed 2 bases, J shed 6 bases, and the junction held 7 bases outside the gene matches. The CDR3 has 15 residues. Germline loops: CDR1 SGDLS, CDR2 YYNGEE.

The sample holds many counts of this clonotype. The size of this beta chain means little, since it is a stray read in a library made for alpha chains. The chain couples TRBV7-6 to TRBJ1-5; no firm D call. V was shortened by 1 base and J by 3 bases, with 10 bases between the two germline ends. CDR3 length: 15 residues. Per the germline V gene, CDR1 is SGHVS and CDR2 is FNYEAQ. DNA of the CDR3: TGTGCCAGCAGCTTAGGGTCCGAATACAATCAGCCCCAGCATTTT. Translation: CASSLGSEYNQPQHF. Full variable domain (rest looked up from reference TRBV7-6 and TRBJ1-5): GAGVSQSPRYKVTKRGQDVALRCDPISGHVSLYWYRQALGQGPEFLTYFNYEAQQDKSGLPNDRFSAERPEGSISTLTIQRTEQRDSAMYRCASSLGSEYNQPQHFGDGTRLSIL.

This clonotype qualifies as medium-sized (0.01 to 0.1%). This beta chain appears as a stray read in a library generated for alpha chains; its size is not informative. The genes are TRBV9 and TRBJ2-3; 9 bases map to TRBD2. The CDR3 is made up of 16 amino acids. V was pared by 4 bases and J by 6 bases, with 12 bases of the junction left unmatched. Per the germline V gene, CDR1 is SGDLS and CDR2 is YYNGEE. The CDR3 DNA sequence: TGTGCCAGCAGCTTTCAACCGGGACTAGCATCCGATACGCAGTATTTT. It codes for CASSFQPGLASDTQYF.

This clonotype was counted at least ten times. This beta chain is a stray read from a library made for alpha chains; its abundance is not meaningful. The V gene is TRBV20-1, the J gene TRBJ1-2, with 7 bases that match TRBD1. The CDR3 covers 15 residues. V shed 1 base and J 4 bases; nucleotides not matched to a gene: 9. Germline V gene data show CDR1 as DFQATT and CDR2 as SNEGSKA (reference sequence). The CDR3 bases are TGCAGTGCTAGAGGAGAGGGGGCGGGTAGCTATGGCTACACCTTC. Amino acid sequence: CSARGEGAGSYGYTF.

Details on this clonotype: Because this beta chain is a stray read in a library intended to capture alpha chains, its abundance should not be given much weight. The chain uses TRBV4-3 and TRBJ2-2; maybe TRBD2 (6 bases). CDR3 length: 18 residues. V was trimmed by 4 bases and J by 1 base, leaving 19 bases between them. Per germline, CDR1 LGHNA and CDR2 YSLEER. The CDR3 region is CASSPRGHAGLNTGELFF. DNA of the CDR3: TGCGCCAGCAGCCCACGGGGTCACGCGGGGTTGAACACCGGGGAGCTGTTTTTT.

Regarding this clonotype: As an off-target read in a library built for alpha chains, this beta chain has a frequency of little significance. The V call is TRBV29-1, the J call TRBJ1-1; D is perhaps TRBD1 (5 bases). V lost 4 bases to trimming and J lost 0 bases, with 9 bases between them. CDR3 length equals 13 residues. Germline V lookup: CDR1 SQVTM, CDR2 ANQGSEA. The CDR3 sequence is CSVVAGMNTEAFF. DNA of the CDR3: TGCAGCGTTGTGGCAGGGATGAACACTGAAGCTTTCTTT.

This clonotype came up many times. This beta chain is a stray read from a library made for alpha chains; its abundance is not meaningful. The J gene is TRBJ2-5, the V gene TRBV7-6; either TRBD1 or TRBD2 may supply D (5 bases each). The CDR3 runs to 15 residues. The germline gives CDR1 SGHVS, CDR2 FNYEAQ. V was pared by 4 bases and J by 4 bases, with 16 bases between. CDR3 in amino acids: CASSSVEGMGETQYF. For the CDR3, the DNA is TGTGCCAGCAGCTCAGTAGAGGGGATGGGAGAGACCCAGTACTTC.

In regard to this clonotype: This beta chain was picked up by a library intended for alpha chains and is off target, so its count carries little meaning. The V gene is TRBV28, the J gene TRBJ2-3, with TRBD1 identical over 8 bases. Losses at the gene ends were 2 bases for V and 1 base for J; bases not matched to a gene: 2. This CDR3 region has 15 residues. Germline-derived CDR1 and CDR2 are MDHEN and SYDVKM. The chain's CDR3 is CASSLTGQGTDTQYF. In DNA, the CDR3 is TGTGCCAGCAGTTTAACGGGACAGGGCACAGATACGCAGTATTTT.

By share, this clonotype counts as large. This beta chain lies outside the target of a library built for alpha chains; its clone size means little. CDR3 sequence: CSARGQPPRYNEQFF. The CDR3 DNA sequence: TGCAGTGCTAGGGGGCAGCCTCCTCGGTACAATGAGCAGTTCTTC. The V call is TRBV20-1, the J call TRBJ2-1, with a weak D call TRBD1 (5 bases). This CDR3 has 15 residues. Trimming cost V 3 bases and J 4 bases, with 16 bases left between them. Germline CDR1 DFQATT, CDR2 SNEGSKA (reference sequence).